The clone carrying this T cell receptor (beta chain) was picked up a small number of times. This entry is derived from a study of blood T cells in healthy people across ages. PCR was performed a second time for 7 to 11 cycles using a sample-barcoded 5' primer and a J-beta primer mix. Each cDNA molecule was tagged by a template-switch adaptor with 12 random nucleotides. TCRdb recomputed calls from the 5' RACE reads with MiXCR, one row per CDR3 protein. The sample yields some 1.8 million distinct CDR3 sequences, about two fifths seen once. The CDR3 consists of 15 residues. V lost 5 bases and J 5 bases, leaving 16 bases between the germline ends. Germline V CDR1 and CDR2: LGHDT, YNNKEL (reference sequence).

The receptor was derived from a human donor in good health. V usage is TRBV3-1 and J usage is TRBJ2-1; D perhaps matches TRBD1 (6 bases). Source material: blood. The CDR3 loop reads CASSYGTSFDNEQFF. The CDR3 region has the DNA TGTGCCAGCAGCTACGGGACAAGTTTCGACAATGAGCAGTTCTTC.